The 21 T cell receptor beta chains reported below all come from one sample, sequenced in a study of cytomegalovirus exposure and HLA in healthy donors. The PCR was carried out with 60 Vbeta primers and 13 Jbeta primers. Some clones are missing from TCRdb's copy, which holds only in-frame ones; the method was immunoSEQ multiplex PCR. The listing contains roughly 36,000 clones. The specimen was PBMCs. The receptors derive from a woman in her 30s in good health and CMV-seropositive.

The CDR3 protein is CASSLSEKSSYNEQFF. CDR3 coding DNA: TGTGCCAGCAGCTTATCAGAAAAAAGCTCCTACAATGAGCAGTTCTTC. The chain is built from TRBV7-9 and TRBJ2-1; D unclear. The CDR3 has 16 amino acids. CDR1 and CDR2 (germline): SEHNR, FQNEAQ (reference sequence). V was clipped by 2 bases and J by 0 bases, with 11 bases between them.

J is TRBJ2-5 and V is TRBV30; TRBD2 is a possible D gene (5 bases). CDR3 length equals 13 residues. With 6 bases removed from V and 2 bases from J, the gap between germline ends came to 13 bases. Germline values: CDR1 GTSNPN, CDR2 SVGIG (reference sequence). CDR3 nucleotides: TGTGCCTGCTCCAGGACTGTACAAGAGACCCAGTACTTC. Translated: CACSRTVQETQYF.

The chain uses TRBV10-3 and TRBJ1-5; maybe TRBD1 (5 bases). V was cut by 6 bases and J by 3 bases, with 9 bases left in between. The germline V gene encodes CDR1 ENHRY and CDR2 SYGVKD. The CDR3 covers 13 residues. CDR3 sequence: CAIRGEANQPQHF. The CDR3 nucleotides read TGTGCCATCAGGGGGGAGGCCAATCAGCCCCAGCATTTT.

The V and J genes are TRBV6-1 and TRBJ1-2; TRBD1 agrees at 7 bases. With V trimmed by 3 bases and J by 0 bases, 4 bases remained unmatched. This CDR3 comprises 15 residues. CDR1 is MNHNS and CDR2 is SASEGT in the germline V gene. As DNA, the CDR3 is TGTGCCAGCAGTGAGCCGGGGACAGCTAACTATGGCTACACCTTC. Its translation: CASSEPGTANYGYTF.

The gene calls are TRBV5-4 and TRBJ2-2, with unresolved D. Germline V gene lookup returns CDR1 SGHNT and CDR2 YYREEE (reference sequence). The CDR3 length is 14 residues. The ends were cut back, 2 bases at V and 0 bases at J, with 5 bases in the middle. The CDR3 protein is CASSLASNTGELFF. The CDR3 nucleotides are TGTGCCAGCAGCTTAGCCTCGAACACCGGGGAGCTGTTTTTT.

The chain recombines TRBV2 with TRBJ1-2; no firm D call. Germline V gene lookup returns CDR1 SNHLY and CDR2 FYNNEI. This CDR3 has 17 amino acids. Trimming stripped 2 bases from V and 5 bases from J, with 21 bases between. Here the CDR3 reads CASSERSSVGDPYGYTF. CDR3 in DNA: TGTGCCAGCAGTGAAAGATCTTCGGTTGGAGATCCTTATGGCTACACCTTC.

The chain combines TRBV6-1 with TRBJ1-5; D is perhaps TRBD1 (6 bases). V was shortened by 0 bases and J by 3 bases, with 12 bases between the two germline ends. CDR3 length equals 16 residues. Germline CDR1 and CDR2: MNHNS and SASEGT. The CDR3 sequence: CASSEALQGNNQPQHF. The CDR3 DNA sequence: TGTGCCAGCAGTGAAGCTCTACAGGGAAACAATCAGCCCCAGCATTTT.

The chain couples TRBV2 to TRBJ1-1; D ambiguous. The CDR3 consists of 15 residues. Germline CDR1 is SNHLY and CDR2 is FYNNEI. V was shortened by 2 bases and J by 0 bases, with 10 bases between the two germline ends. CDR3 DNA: TGTGCCAGCAGTGAATCTGGCAGGTTGAACACTGAAGCTTTCTTT. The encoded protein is CASSESGRLNTEAFF.

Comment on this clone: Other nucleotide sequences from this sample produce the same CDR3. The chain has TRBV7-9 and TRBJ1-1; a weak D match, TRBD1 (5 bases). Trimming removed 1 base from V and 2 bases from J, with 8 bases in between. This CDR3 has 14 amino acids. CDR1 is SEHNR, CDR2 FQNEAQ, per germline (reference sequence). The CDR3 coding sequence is TGTGCCAGCAGCTTAGGGGGACTAAACACTGAAGCTTTCTTT. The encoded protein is CASSLGGLNTEAFF.

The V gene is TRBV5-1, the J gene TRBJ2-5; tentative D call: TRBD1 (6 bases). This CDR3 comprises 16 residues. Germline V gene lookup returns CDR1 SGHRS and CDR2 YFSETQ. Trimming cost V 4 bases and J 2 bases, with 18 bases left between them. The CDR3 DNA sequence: TGCGCCAGCAGCCTAATGTACCGGGACACACAAGAGACCCAGTACTTC. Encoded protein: CASSLMYRDTQETQYF.

CDR3 nucleotides: TGTGCCAGCAGCCTACAGGGGAGCAATCAGCCCCAGCATTTT. It encodes CASSLQGSNQPQHF. The chain joins TRBV7-9 to TRBJ1-5; 7 bases line up with TRBD1. From germline, CDR1 is SEHNR and CDR2 FQNEAQ (reference sequence). After removal of 5 bases from V and 1 base from J, the junction contained 2 bases not matched to a gene. This CDR3 spans 14 amino acids. The full variable domain, with the rest looked up from reference TRBV7-9 and TRBJ1-5, is DTGVSQNPRHKITKRGQNVTFRCDPISEHNRLYWYRQTLGQGPEFLTYFQNEAQLEKSRLLSDRFSAERPKGSFSTLEIQRTEQGDSAMYLCASSLQGSNQPQHFGDGTRLSIL.

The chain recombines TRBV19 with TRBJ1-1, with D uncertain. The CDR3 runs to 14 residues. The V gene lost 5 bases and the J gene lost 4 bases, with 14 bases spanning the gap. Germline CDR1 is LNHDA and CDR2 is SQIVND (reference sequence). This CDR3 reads CASSFGGQGTEAFF. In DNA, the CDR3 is TGTGCCAGTAGTTTCGGTGGGCAAGGCACTGAAGCTTTCTTT.

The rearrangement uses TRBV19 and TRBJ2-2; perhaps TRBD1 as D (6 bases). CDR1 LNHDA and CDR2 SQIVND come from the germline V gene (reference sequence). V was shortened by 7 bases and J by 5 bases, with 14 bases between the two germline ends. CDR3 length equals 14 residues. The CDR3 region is CASIRTDGTGELFF. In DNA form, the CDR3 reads TGTGCCAGTATTCGGACAGACGGGACCGGGGAGCTGTTTTTT.

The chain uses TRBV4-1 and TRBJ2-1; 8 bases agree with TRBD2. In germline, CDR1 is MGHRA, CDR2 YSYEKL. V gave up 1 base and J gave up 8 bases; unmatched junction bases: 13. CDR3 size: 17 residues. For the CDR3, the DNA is TGCGCCAGCAGCCAAGGTTTGTTGCGGGGGGCGCTCGATGAGCAGTTCTTC. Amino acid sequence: CASSQGLLRGALDEQFF.

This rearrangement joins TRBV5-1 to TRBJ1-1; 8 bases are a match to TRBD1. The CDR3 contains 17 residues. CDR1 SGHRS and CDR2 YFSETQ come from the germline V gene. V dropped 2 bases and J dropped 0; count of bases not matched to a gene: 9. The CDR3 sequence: CASSFGARQGMNTEAFF. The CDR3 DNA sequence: TGCGCCAGCAGCTTTGGGGCCCGACAGGGGATGAACACTGAAGCTTTCTTT.

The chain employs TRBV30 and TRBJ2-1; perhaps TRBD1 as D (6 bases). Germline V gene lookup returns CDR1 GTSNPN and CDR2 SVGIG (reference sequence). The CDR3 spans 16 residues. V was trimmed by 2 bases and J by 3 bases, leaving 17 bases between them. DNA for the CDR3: TGTGCCTGGAGTCACTCCCCAGGGGTTGGCTACAATGAGCAGTTCTTC. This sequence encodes CAWSHSPGVGYNEQFF.

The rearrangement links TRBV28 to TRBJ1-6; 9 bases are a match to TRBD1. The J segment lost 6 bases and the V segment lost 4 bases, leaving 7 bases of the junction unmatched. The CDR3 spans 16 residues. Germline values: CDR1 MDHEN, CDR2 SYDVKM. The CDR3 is CASSSAGGQGNSPLHF. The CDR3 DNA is TGTGCCAGCAGTTCCGCGGGGGGACAGGGTAATTCACCCCTCCACTTT.

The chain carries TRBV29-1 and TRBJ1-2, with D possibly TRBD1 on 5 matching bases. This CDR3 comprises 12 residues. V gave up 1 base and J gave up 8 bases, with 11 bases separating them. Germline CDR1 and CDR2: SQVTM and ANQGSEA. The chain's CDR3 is CSVEVGGEGYTF. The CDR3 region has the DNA TGCAGCGTTGAAGTGGGGGGGGAAGGCTACACCTTC.

CDR3 DNA sequence: TGTGCCAGCAGCTTGGCATCGGGGGGGGACACCGGGGAGCTGTTTTTT. As protein: CASSLASGGDTGELFF. This chain connects TRBV5-5 to TRBJ2-2; TRBD2 aligns across 8 bases. The CDR3 totals 16 residues. J was trimmed by 3 bases and V by 0 bases; bases with no gene match: 4. Germline V gives CDR1 SGHKS, CDR2 YYEKEE (reference sequence).

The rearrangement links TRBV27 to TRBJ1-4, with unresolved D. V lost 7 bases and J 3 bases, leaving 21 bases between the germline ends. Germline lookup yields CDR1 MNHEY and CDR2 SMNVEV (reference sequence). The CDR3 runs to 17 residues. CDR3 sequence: CASKRRRDQEANEKLFF. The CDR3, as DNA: TGTGCCAGCAAACGGCGACGGGATCAGGAGGCTAATGAAAAACTGTTTTTT.

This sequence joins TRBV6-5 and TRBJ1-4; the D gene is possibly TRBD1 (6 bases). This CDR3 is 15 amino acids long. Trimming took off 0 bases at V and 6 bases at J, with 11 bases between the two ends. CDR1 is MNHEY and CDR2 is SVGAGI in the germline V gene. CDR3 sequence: CASSYSRDIYEKLFF. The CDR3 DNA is TGTGCCAGCAGTTACTCCCGGGACATTTATGAAAAACTGTTTTTT.